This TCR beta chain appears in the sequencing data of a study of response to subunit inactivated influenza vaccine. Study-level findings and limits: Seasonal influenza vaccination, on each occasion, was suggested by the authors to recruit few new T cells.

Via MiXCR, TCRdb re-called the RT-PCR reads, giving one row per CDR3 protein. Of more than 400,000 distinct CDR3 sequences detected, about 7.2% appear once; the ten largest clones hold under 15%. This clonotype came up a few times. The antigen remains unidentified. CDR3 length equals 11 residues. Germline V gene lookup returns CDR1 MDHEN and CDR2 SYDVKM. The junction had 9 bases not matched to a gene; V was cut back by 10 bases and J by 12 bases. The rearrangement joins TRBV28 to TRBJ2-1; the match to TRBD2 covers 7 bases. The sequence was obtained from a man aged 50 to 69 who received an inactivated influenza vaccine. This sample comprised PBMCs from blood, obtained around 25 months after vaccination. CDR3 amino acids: CATTPGGAQFF. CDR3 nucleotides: TGTGCCACCACCCCGGGGGGTGCGCAGTTCTTC.